This T cell receptor (beta chain) derives from a study of T-cell memory formation after mild COVID-19. Overall study: TCR clusters largely stayed donor specific.

General study findings and limits: Clones shrinking between day 15 and 85 showed a balanced CD4/CD8 split, and those that grew later tilted toward CD4+. CM and EM subsets held most contracting CD4+ clones; EMRA held CD8+ ones.

Per the germline V gene, CDR1 is SGHTA and CDR2 is FQGTGA. The CDR3 spans 13 residues. Trimming took 7 bases from V and 8 from J, leaving 17 bases between them. 5'RACE with constant-segment primers built TCRalpha and TCRbeta cDNA libraries with UMIs. TCRdb processed the 5' RACE reads anew with MiXCR; each CDR3 protein has one entry. The sample lists 130,000 to 150,000 distinct CDR3 sequences, roughly 6.3% occurring once. The table lists this clonotype with many counts. The antigen is not known. This clonotype was obtained from an adult woman who had mild COVID-19 (a few samples of this study predate the infection). Cell type and time point are not known. The chain recombines TRBV7-3 with TRBJ1-1, with D perhaps TRBD1 (6 bases). The material sequenced was PBMCs or a T cell subset sorted from them (not recorded which). The CDR3 sequence is CASMLSRGEEAFF. The DNA of the CDR3 is TGTGCCAGCATGTTGAGCAGGGGTGAGGAAGCTTTCTTT. The full variable domain, in which reference TRBV7-3 and TRBJ1-1 provide the parts outside the CDR3, is GAGVSQTPSNKVTEKGKYVELRCDPISGHTALYWYRQSLGQGPEFLIYFQGTGAADDSGLPNDRFFAVRPEGSVSTLKIQRTERGDSAVYLCASMLSRGEEAFFGQGTRLTVV.